A single sample gave rise to the 16 T cell receptor beta chains below, sequenced in a study of molecular identifiers for immune sequencing clone quantification. TCRdb used MiXCR to reprocess the PCR reads, holding one entry per CDR3 protein. Among hundreds of thousands of distinct CDR3 sequences listed, approximately 24% were seen once. The specimen sequenced was naive CD8+ T cells from blood, with Jurkat cell RNA spiked in. The subset is: FACS-sorted CD8+CD4-CCR7+CD45RA+ naive T cells. These receptors were taken from a human donor in good health. Some libraries in this study had Jurkat cell RNA spiked in.

This clonotype was observed many times. The chain links TRBV19 to TRBJ2-5; D is unclear. Germline CDR1 and CDR2: LNHDA and SQIVND (reference sequence). The length of the CDR3 is 13 residues. Trimming took 4 bases from V and 7 from J, leaving 13 bases between them. The CDR3 DNA sequence: TGTGCCAGTAGTAACCCCCCGGCCGGGACCCAGTACTTC. It specifies CASSNPPAGTQYF.

This clonotype has only a few counts. J is TRBJ2-7 and V is TRBV4-1; weak D call: TRBD2 (5 bases). Trimming took off 4 bases at V and 2 bases at J, with 18 bases between the two ends. The CDR3 length is 16 residues. Germline V gene lookup returns CDR1 MGHRA and CDR2 YSYEKL. The CDR3 reads CASSPPGIYHPYEQYF. The CDR3 DNA is TGCGCCAGCAGCCCACCCGGGATTTACCATCCCTACGAGCAGTACTTC.

With regard to this clonotype: A much bigger clone sits one base away, suggesting this may be a read error. The chain uses TRBV6-5 and TRBJ1-4, with TRBD1 identical over 7 bases. The CDR3 extends over 15 amino acids. Germline V gives CDR1 MNHEY, CDR2 SVGAGI. In DNA form, the CDR3 reads TGTGCCGGCAGTGACAGGGTCTCGACTAATGAAAAACTGTTTTTT. It codes for CAGSDRVSTNEKLFF.

The rearrangement joins TRBV5-1 to TRBJ1-3; the match to TRBD1 covers 10 bases. Germline loops: CDR1 SGHRS, CDR2 YFSETQ. J was trimmed by 4 bases and V by 4 bases; bases with no gene match: 17. This CDR3 spans 19 amino acids. The CDR3 here is CASSPSWDRGLAEGNTIYF. The CDR3 nucleotides read TGCGCCAGCAGCCCCTCCTGGGACAGGGGTTTAGCGGAAGGAAACACCATATATTTT.

This chain joins TRBV28 and TRBJ2-1, with D unclear. The CDR3 spans 13 residues. Germline V lookup: CDR1 MDHEN, CDR2 SYDVKM. Trimming cost V 8 bases and J 7 bases, with 15 bases left between them. This CDR3 is CASCLRRKNEQFF. Here the CDR3 DNA reads TGTGCCAGCTGCCTACGGCGGAAAAATGAGCAGTTCTTC.

This clonotype came up a few times. CDR3 protein: CATSRDRSGDEQYF. CDR3 bases: TGTGCCACCAGCAGAGACAGGAGTGGCGACGAGCAGTACTTC. This rearrangement joins TRBV15 to TRBJ2-7, with D hard to call. This CDR3 contains 14 residues. The V end lost 0 bases, the J end lost 5 bases, and 11 bases lay between the germline ends. Germline V gene data show CDR1 as LNHNV and CDR2 as YYDKDF (reference sequence).

This chain links TRBV18 with TRBJ1-5; 8 positions match TRBD1. This CDR3 comprises 17 residues. Germline trimming cut 4 bases from V and 2 bases from J; bases unmatched to any gene: 10. Germline CDR1 and CDR2: KGHSH and LQKENI. The CDR3 loop is CASSLGQGYYGNQPQHF. CDR3 bases: TGTGCCAGCTCACTTGGACAGGGATACTATGGCAATCAGCCCCAGCATTTT.

Remarks on this clonotype: A much larger clone differs by one base, so this may be a read error. The gene calls are TRBV7-6 and TRBJ2-3, with a possible D match to TRBD1 (5 bases). The CDR3 has 13 amino acids. Trimming stripped 5 bases from V and 4 bases from J, with 10 bases between. Germline V gives CDR1 SGHVS, CDR2 FNYEAQ. The CDR3 protein is CASSRGSADTQYF. DNA of the CDR3: TGTGCCAGCAGCAGGGGCAGCGCAGATACGCAGTATTTT.

As to this clonotype: A read error is possible here, since a much larger clone lies one base away. The genes are TRBV5-1 and TRBJ1-2; a possible D gene is TRBD1 (5 bases). The CDR3 covers 17 residues. Per the germline V gene, CDR1 is SGHRS and CDR2 is YFSETQ. Trimming left V 7 bases short and J 1 base short, with 23 bases between. This CDR3 reads CASGLQEFGVDNYGYTF. The CDR3 coding sequence is TGCGCCAGCGGCCTACAGGAGTTTGGAGTCGATAACTATGGCTACACCTTC.

A note on this clonotype: An end of the junction does not agree with germline; a read error may underlie this. The genes are TRBV2 and TRBJ2-7; the D gene could be TRBD1 or TRBD2 (5 bases each). CDR3 length: 14 amino acids. Germline values: CDR1 SNHLY, CDR2 FYNNEI. This chain's CDR3 is CASSDWDGSYAPSF. The CDR3 DNA reads TGTGCCAGCAGTGACTGGGACGGGTCCTACGCGCCGTCCTTC.

Regarding this clonotype: Given a much more abundant clone one base away, this may be a read error. The chain recombines TRBV13 with TRBJ2-5; 8 nucleotides agree with TRBD1. CDR3 length equals 15 residues. Germline V gives CDR1 PRHDT, CDR2 FYEKMQ (reference sequence). V trimming: 8 bases; J trimming: 5 bases; junction bases outside the gene matches: 13. DNA of the CDR3: TGTGCCAGCGGCCATTCGGACAGGGAGACCGAGACCCAGTACTTC. It specifies CASGHSDRETETQYF.

This clonotype was seen just once. This chain links TRBV6-1 with TRBJ2-3; D may be TRBD1 (7 bases). Germline CDR1 MNHNS, CDR2 SASEGT. This CDR3 spans 15 amino acids. Deletions cut 6 bases from V and 3 bases from J, with 16 bases between. For the CDR3, the DNA is TGTGCCAGCAGGGAAACCAGGGGGGCTACAGATACGCAGTATTTT. It encodes CASRETRGATDTQYF.

The gene calls are TRBV10-2 and TRBJ2-1; 7 bases are shared with TRBD1. Trimming removed 8 bases from V and 5 bases from J; junction bases left unmatched: 9. Germline V gene data show CDR1 as WSHSY and CDR2 as SAAADI. The CDR3 is made up of 14 amino acids. In DNA form, the CDR3 reads TGCGCCAGCGCCCGGACAGGTCCCCACAATGAGCAGTTCTTC. This encodes CASARTGPHNEQFF.

This clonotype was seen a few times. The rearrangement uses TRBV9 and TRBJ2-7; maybe TRBD1 (5 bases). Per the germline V gene, CDR1 is SGDLS and CDR2 is YYNGEE. This CDR3 is built from 15 residues. V was clipped by 0 bases and J by 2 bases, with 12 bases between them. The chain's CDR3 is CASSVGGQGPYEQYF. As DNA, the CDR3 is TGTGCCAGCAGCGTAGGAGGCCAGGGCCCCTACGAGCAGTACTTC.

Concerning this clonotype: Its ends do not fully match the called genes, so a read error is possible. The rearrangement joins TRBV16 to TRBJ2-3, with D possibly TRBD2 on 5 matching bases. The germline V gene has CDR1 KGHSY and CDR2 FQNENV. The CDR3 totals 14 residues. CDR3 coding DNA: TGTGCCAGCAACCAAAAGGTCGGGGAGGATACGCAGTATTTT. Its protein is CASNQKVGEDTQYF.

V gene TRBV19 combines with J gene TRBJ2-5; D ambiguous. The V and J ends lost 3 bases and 1 base respectively, with 18 bases between them. Per germline, CDR1 LNHDA and CDR2 SQIVND (reference sequence). The CDR3 is 17 amino acids. CDR3 coding DNA: TGTGCCAGTAGTATTGGTGGACCCGGATCCTTCCAAGAGACCCAGTACTTC. Translation gives CASSIGGPGSFQETQYF.